This entry is about one TCR beta chain. Its cognate antigen is unknown. Germline V CDR1 and CDR2: GTSNPN, SVGIG (reference sequence). This CDR3 comprises 15 residues. V lost 2 bases, J lost 7 bases, and 21 bases lay in between. The sample is drawn from a study of OX40 agonist ivuxolimab in advanced cancers. The wider study: It was permissible to have had prior anti-PD-1, anti-PD-L1 or anti-CTLA-4 therapy, and approximately 40% had some.

No patient had autoimmune disease or received systemic immunosuppression. Method: immunoSEQ multiplex PCR; TCRdb's copy keeps in-frame clones and lacks some. The sample includes some 81,000 clones, around 80% seen only once; the top ten take around 0.73%. Notes on the study in general: The authors did not determine the antigen specificity of the expanded peripheral T cells. CD4+ and CD8+ T cells in blood underwent clonal expansion by week 6 at 0.1 to 3.0 mg/kg.

The V gene is TRBV30, the J gene TRBJ2-7; the D gene is possibly TRBD2 (6 bases). This TCR was sampled from an adult with an advanced solid tumor such as melanoma, head and neck, liver or kidney cancer. The material sequenced was CD4+ or CD8+ T cells sorted from blood, taken in a trial of the OX40 agonist ivuxolimab. The CDR3 region is CAWSRRGSAGGEQYF. For the CDR3, the DNA is TGTGCCTGGAGTAGAAGGGGTAGCGCTGGGGGGGAGCAGTACTTC.